The 17 T cell receptor beta chains presented below share a single source sample, sequenced in a study of cytotoxic CD8 clonotypes in ibrutinib-treated CLL. The repertoire was sequenced with immunoSEQ multiplex PCR; TCRdb's copy has only in-frame clones and lacks some. The data contain tens of thousands of clones, roughly 50% of them seen just once; the ten biggest clones take up about 14%. The starting material was PBMCs, obtained after 12 months of ibrutinib treatment. The receptors shown here come from a human donor with chronic lymphocytic leukemia.

This clone was seen a few times. As DNA, the CDR3 is TGTGCCAGCAGTTCCAATGGTCGGACTAGCGGGAGAGGTGTCAATGAGCAGTTCTTC. It codes for CASSSNGRTSGRGVNEQFF. V usage is TRBV28 and J usage is TRBJ2-1; 13 bases match TRBD2. Germline assignment: CDR1 MDHEN and CDR2 SYDVKM. CDR3 size: 19 residues. V lost 4 bases to trimming and J lost 6 bases; unmatched junction nucleotides: 15.

Only one count was recorded for this clone. The chain joins TRBV15 to TRBJ2-7, with 7 bases that match TRBD1. This CDR3 has 15 amino acids. The trim removed 1 base at V and 2 bases at J, leaving 5 bases unmatched. CDR1 LNHNV and CDR2 YYDKDF come from the germline V gene (reference sequence). The CDR3, as DNA: TGTGCCACCAGCAGAGTACAGGGGACCCCCTACGAGCAGTACTTC. Protein: CATSRVQGTPYEQYF.

This chain joins TRBV11-3 and TRBJ2-7; perhaps TRBD2 as D (5 bases). With 5 bases removed from V and 5 bases from J, the gap between germline ends came to 16 bases. CDR1 and CDR2 from the germline V gene are SGHNT and YENEEA. This CDR3 region has 14 residues. CDR3 protein: CASSLETGIDEQYV. CDR3 coding DNA: TGTGCCAGCAGCCTCGAGACGGGAATAGACGAGCAGTACGTC.

The chain employs TRBV11-2 and TRBJ1-1; D possibly corresponds to TRBD1 (5 bases). This CDR3 region has 12 residues. The germline V gene encodes CDR1 SGHAT and CDR2 FQNNGV. Trimming removed 5 bases from V and 7 bases from J, with 11 bases in between. CDR3 bases: TGTGCCAGCAGCCGGACGGGGGGTGAAGCTTTCTTT. It translates to CASSRTGGEAFF.

This chain connects TRBV20-1 to TRBJ2-1; possibly TRBD1 for D (6 bases). V shed 8 bases and J shed 3 bases, with 8 bases lying between them. This CDR3 contains 11 residues. Germline-derived CDR1 and CDR2 are DFQATT and SNEGSKA (reference sequence). CDR3: CSTGNYNEQFF. In DNA form, the CDR3 reads TGCAGTACAGGGAACTACAATGAGCAGTTCTTC.

This clone was observed a few times. At one boundary the junction diverges from the germline segment, which might be a read error. CDR3 sequence reads: CASTSRGVDDGDF. The CDR3, as DNA: TGTGCCAGCACCTCTCGGGGGGTCGACGACGGTGATTTT. The chain uses TRBV6-5 and TRBJ1-1; maybe TRBD1 (5 bases). This CDR3 region has 13 residues. Germline-derived CDR1 and CDR2 are MNHEY and SVGAGI.

The genes are TRBV6-5 and TRBJ1-4; TRBD1 is a possible D gene (6 bases). This CDR3 has 15 amino acids. Germline V gives CDR1 MNHEY, CDR2 SVGAGI. Trimming pared 8 bases from V and 7 bases from J, leaving 20 bases between. DNA for the CDR3: TGTGCCAGCCCCGAGGGGGGGGCGCGCCGTGAAAAACTGTTTTTT. As protein: CASPEGGARREKLFF.

This clone was counted a few times. The rearrangement joins TRBV5-1 to TRBJ1-1, with a tentative D call TRBD1 (6 bases). The V gene lost 1 base and the J gene lost 5 bases, with 9 bases spanning the gap. Germline CDR1 SGHRS, CDR2 YFSETQ. CDR3 length: 13 residues. The CDR3 sequence is CASSLIGGTEAFF. The DNA for the CDR3 is TGCGCCAGCAGCTTGATAGGGGGAACTGAAGCTTTCTTT.

This clone was seen once. The chain couples TRBV28 to TRBJ1-2; D gene uncertain. Trimming cost V 1 base and J 8 bases, with 11 bases left between them. CDR1 is MDHEN and CDR2 is SYDVKM in the germline V gene. The CDR3 is 13 residues long. DNA of the CDR3: TGTGCCAGCAGTTTATTCCTCACGGACGGCTACACCTTC. Amino acid sequence: CASSLFLTDGYTF.

The CDR3 DNA follows: TGTGCCAGCAGTTTAGGGGAAACTGAAGCTTTCTTT. As protein: CASSLGETEAFF. The chain employs TRBV28 and TRBJ1-1; no reliable D call. CDR1 is MDHEN, CDR2 SYDVKM, per germline. Trimming took off 2 bases at V and 5 bases at J, with 6 bases between the two ends. This CDR3 region has 12 residues.

In its sample, this clone was seen a few times. The rearrangement uses TRBV19 and TRBJ2-2; D possibly uses TRBD1 or TRBD2 (5 bases each). CDR1 LNHDA and CDR2 SQIVND come from the germline V gene (reference sequence). V shed 7 bases and J shed 0 bases, with 9 bases lying between them. The CDR3 sequence is 14 residues long. The DNA for the CDR3 is TGTGCCAGTAAGGGGAGCGCGAACACCGGGGAGCTGTTTTTT. Protein: CASKGSANTGELFF.

This clone was seen a handful of times. V gene TRBV9 combines with J gene TRBJ2-3; D is uncertain. The V end lost 4 bases, the J end lost 1 base, and 1 base lay between the germline ends. Looked up from germline, CDR1 is SGDLS and CDR2 is YYNGEE. This CDR3 has 11 residues. The CDR3: CASSRTDTQYF. The CDR3 bases are TGTGCCAGCAGCCGCACAGATACGCAGTATTTT.

This clone showed up just a few times. V usage is TRBV7-9 and J usage is TRBJ2-3; D ambiguous. Germline values: CDR1 SEHNR, CDR2 FQNEAQ (reference sequence). This CDR3 is built from 12 residues. Trimming took off 1 base at V and 3 bases at J, with 2 bases between the two ends. DNA for the CDR3: TGTGCCAGCAGCTTAGAGACAGATACGCAGTATTTT. Its protein is CASSLETDTQYF.

This chain joins TRBV6-6 and TRBJ1-4; D call uncertain. Germline V gives CDR1 MNHNY, CDR2 SVGAGI (reference sequence). V was trimmed by 0 bases and J by 8 bases, leaving 16 bases between them. The length of the CDR3 is 16 residues. The CDR3 here is CASSYSHREHTEKLFF. DNA for the CDR3: TGTGCCAGCAGTTACTCGCACCGGGAGCACACGGAAAAACTGTTTTTT.

This chain joins TRBV5-4 and TRBJ2-2, with D uncertain. This CDR3 region has 12 residues. The germline gives CDR1 SGHNT, CDR2 YYREEE (reference sequence). V lost 4 bases and J lost 7, with 8 bases in between. CDR3 sequence: CASSRIDGELFF. For the CDR3, the DNA is TGTGCCAGCAGCCGCATAGACGGGGAGCTGTTTTTT.

This clone was seen many times. The chain has TRBV27 and TRBJ2-7; D is unclear. CDR3 length: 12 residues. Germline CDR1 and CDR2: MNHEY and SMNVEV (reference sequence). V gave up 2 bases and J gave up 4 bases, with 6 bases separating them. CDR3 sequence reads: CASSLVGYEQYF. The CDR3 DNA reads TGTGCCAGCAGTTTAGTTGGGTACGAGCAGTACTTC.

The chain couples TRBV7-6 to TRBJ1-3; D remains ambiguous. Germline V gene sequence: CDR1 SGHVS, CDR2 FNYEAQ. Trimming left V 3 bases short and J 7 bases short, with 16 bases between. This CDR3 is built from 15 residues. The CDR3 reads CASSFSQLLTNTIYF. DNA for the CDR3: TGTGCCAGCAGCTTCTCCCAGTTATTGACGAACACCATATATTTT. The full variable domain, its missing parts supplied by reference TRBV7-6 and TRBJ1-3, is GAGVSQSPRYKVTKRGQDVALRCDPISGHVSLYWYRQALGQGPEFLTYFNYEAQQDKSGLPNDRFSAERPEGSISTLTIQRTEQRDSAMYRCASSFSQLLTNTIYFGEGSWLTVV.